This T cell receptor beta chain was sequenced in a study of somatic mutations in cytotoxic T cells in rheumatoid arthritis. Study observations and caveats: With roughly 65 patients examined, roughly eight had a largest CD8+ clone exceeding 20% of CD8+ cells.

To note about this clone: Its antigen is as yet unknown.

This CDR3 comprises 14 residues. Germline-derived CDR1 and CDR2 are GTSNPN and SVGIG (reference sequence). The V end lost 5 bases, the J end lost 4 bases, and 18 bases lay between the germline ends. Generated by immunoSEQ multiplex PCR, the TCRdb table keeps only in-frame clones and is missing some. The sample records about 17,000 clones, around four fifths being singletons. The sequenced sample consisted of CD8+ T cells sorted from blood. The chain uses TRBV30 and TRBJ2-7, with D hard to call. This TCR derives from an adult with rheumatoid arthritis. CDR3 protein: CAWGVAGRIYEQYF. In DNA form, the CDR3 reads TGTGCCTGGGGCGTTGCAGGACGGATATACGAGCAGTACTTC.